This TCR beta chain was recorded in a study of blood T cell repertoires in COVID-19. This CDR3 region has 13 residues. Germline loops: CDR1 SGHVS, CDR2 FQNEAQ. V was pared by 1 base and J by 5 bases, with 9 bases between. In Cohort 3, a recovered donor had either two negative PCRs, clearance, or symptom resolution. Profiled with immunoSEQ multiplex PCR; TCRdb holds only in-frame clones, not every one. The sample shows some 510,000 clones, around 87% of them seen only once. The specimen was PBMCs or T cells enriched from blood (not recorded which). The clonotype comes from a woman in her forties who had recovered from COVID-19. V gene TRBV7-8 combines with J gene TRBJ2-7, with D tentatively TRBD2 (6 bases). The CDR3 here is CASSLGRGDEQYF. The CDR3 DNA sequence: TGTGCCAGCAGCTTAGGACGCGGGGACGAGCAGTACTTC.